What follows are 29 T cell receptor beta chains derived from one specimen sequenced in a study of T cell responses to AZD1222 COVID-19 vaccine. Profiling relied on immunoSEQ multiplex PCR, and the TCRdb table lists in-frame clones only, not all of them. The sample consists of 79,000 or so clones, approximately 90% of them appearing once. The specimen comprised peripheral blood, sampled 28 days after the second AZD1222 dose. These receptors came from an adult who received the AZD1222 COVID-19 vaccine.

V is TRBV5-1 and J is TRBJ1-2, with a weak D call TRBD1 (6 bases). Germline values: CDR1 SGHRS, CDR2 YFSETQ. CDR3 size: 13 residues. The V gene lost 7 bases and the J gene lost 2 bases, with 12 bases spanning the gap. In nucleotides, the CDR3 is TGCGCCAGCGGGACATCATCCAACTATGGCTACACCTTC. Protein sequence: CASGTSSNYGYTF.

This rearrangement joins TRBV19 to TRBJ1-2; 11 nucleotides match TRBD1. There are 17 residues in the CDR3. Germline CDR1 and CDR2: LNHDA and SQIVND (reference sequence). J was trimmed by 4 bases and V by 6 bases; bases with no gene match: 13. The CDR3 sequence is CASSPGTGGRGAYGYTF. For the CDR3, the DNA is TGTGCCAGTAGCCCCGGGACAGGGGGTCGGGGTGCCTATGGCTACACCTTC.

The chain links TRBV5-1 to TRBJ2-7; 10 bases map to TRBD1. Trimming took 4 bases from V and 0 from J; bases not matched to a gene: 4. Germline CDR1 SGHRS, CDR2 YFSETQ. The CDR3 contains 15 residues. In DNA form, the CDR3 reads TGCGCCAGCAGCACGGGGACAGGGGCCTCCTACGAGCAGTACGTC. It is translated as CASSTGTGASYEQYV.

Worth noting for this clone: Germline is not matched at one junction end, which may reflect a read error. The chain has TRBV7-2 and TRBJ2-2; D is ambiguous. Per germline, CDR1 SGHTA and CDR2 FQGNSA. This CDR3 has 14 residues. Here the CDR3 reads CASSVAQNTGELFF. The CDR3 DNA reads as TGTGCCAGCAGCGTAGCACAGAACACCGGGGAGCTGTTTTTT.

This rearrangement joins TRBV11-2 to TRBJ2-2, with D possibly TRBD2 on 6 matching bases. Per germline, CDR1 SGHAT and CDR2 FQNNGV. Trimming shortened V by 2 bases and J by 6 bases, and 16 bases separated the two germline ends. The CDR3 is made up of 16 amino acids. CDR3 region: CASSLIQEGRSGELFF. The CDR3 DNA reads TGTGCCAGCAGCTTAATTCAGGAGGGACGGTCCGGGGAGCTGTTTTTT.

The chain couples TRBV6-5 to TRBJ1-5; possible D gene TRBD1, 5 bases. The CDR3 covers 15 residues. Germline V gene sequence: CDR1 MNHEY, CDR2 SVGAGI. V was shortened by 0 bases and J by 6 bases, with 12 bases between the two germline ends. CDR3 loop: CASSYSRRGGQPQHF. CDR3 nucleotides: TGTGCCAGCAGTTACTCTCGGAGGGGTGGTCAGCCCCAGCATTTT.

This sequence joins TRBV7-9 and TRBJ2-1, with 8 positions matching TRBD2. The CDR3 is 17 amino acids. Germline V gene data show CDR1 as SEHNR and CDR2 as FQNEAQ (reference sequence). With 3 bases clipped from V and 5 bases from J, the junction kept 12 bases outside the gene matches. The CDR3 spells CASSFQGLAGENNEQFF. The CDR3 DNA sequence: TGTGCCAGCAGCTTCCAAGGGCTAGCGGGTGAAAACAATGAGCAGTTCTTC.

CDR3 protein: CASSLGGWGTDTQYF. CDR3 nucleotide sequence: TGTGCCAGCAGCTTAGGGGGGTGGGGCACAGATACGCAGTATTTT. The gene calls are TRBV13 and TRBJ2-3; the D is unclear. Germline V gene data show CDR1 as PRHDT and CDR2 as FYEKMQ (reference sequence). The V end was cut by 0 bases, the J end by 1 base, with 8 bases between. The CDR3 spans 15 residues.

The chain combines TRBV6-5 with TRBJ2-7; D not certain. This CDR3 is built from 12 residues. The germline V gene has CDR1 MNHEY and CDR2 SVGAGI. Trimming stripped 8 bases from V and 6 bases from J, with 14 bases between. The chain's CDR3 is CASGFGLGEQYV. The DNA for the CDR3 is TGTGCCAGCGGTTTTGGCCTAGGCGAGCAGTACGTC.

As to this clone: In the same sample, other DNA sequences code for this CDR3. The genes are TRBV5-4 and TRBJ2-1, with unresolved D. This CDR3 comprises 11 residues. The germline V and J ends were trimmed by 1 base and 6 bases, with 2 bases remaining between them. CDR1 and CDR2 (germline): SGHNT, YYREEE (reference sequence). As DNA, the CDR3 is TGTGCCAGCAGCTTGATCAATGAGCAGTTCTTC. Protein product: CASSLINEQFF.

The chain uses TRBV7-9 and TRBJ1-5; 7 nucleotides match TRBD1. Trimming cost V 5 bases and J 2 bases; bases outside gene matches: 3. The CDR3 totals 14 residues. The germline gives CDR1 SEHNR, CDR2 FQNEAQ (reference sequence). The CDR3 spells CASSATGGNQPQHF. The DNA for the CDR3 is TGTGCCAGCAGCGCAACAGGGGGCAATCAGCCCCAGCATTTT.

This chain uses TRBV28 with TRBJ2-7; D uncertain. The CDR3 covers 13 residues. CDR1 MDHEN and CDR2 SYDVKM come from the germline V gene. Trimming left V 5 bases short and J 0 bases short, with 8 bases between. DNA for the CDR3: TGTGCCAGCAGTAACGGAGCCTCCTACGAGCAGTACTTC. Translating it yields CASSNGASYEQYF.

The chain links TRBV6-1 to TRBJ2-5, with TRBD2 identical over 13 bases. The ends lost 0 bases at V and 5 bases at J; junction bases unmatched: 6. Germline V gene lookup returns CDR1 MNHNS and CDR2 SASEGT. This CDR3 spans 17 amino acids. The CDR3 nucleotides are TGTGCCAGCAGTGAAGCGAGGACTAGCGGGGGCTGGGAGACCCAGTACTTC. It codes for CASSEARTSGGWETQYF.

V gene TRBV13 combines with J gene TRBJ1-2; 11 nucleotides line up with TRBD1. The germline CDR1 and CDR2 sequences are PRHDT and FYEKMQ (reference sequence). The V segment lost 2 bases and the J segment 7 bases; nucleotides outside the gene matches: 6. This CDR3 comprises 15 residues. The CDR3 nucleotides read TGTGCCAGCAGCTTAAAGGGACAGGGGGATCTTGGCTACACCTTC. Translated: CASSLKGQGDLGYTF.

The chain is built from TRBV18 and TRBJ1-1; 8 bases are a match to TRBD1. Germline V gene sequence: CDR1 KGHSH, CDR2 LQKENI. The CDR3 is made up of 14 amino acids. Unmatched junction bases numbered 6, after V lost 8 bases and J lost 1 base. CDR3 in DNA: TGTGCCAGCCAATCAACAGGGGGGAACACTGAAGCTTTCTTT. It yields the protein CASQSTGGNTEAFF.

This sequence joins TRBV28 and TRBJ2-3; D unclear. The ends were cut back, 10 bases at V and 4 bases at J, with 12 bases in the middle. This CDR3 is built from 12 residues. The germline V gene encodes CDR1 MDHEN and CDR2 SYDVKM. The DNA for the CDR3 is TGTGCCACCGAATTTGCCCCAGATACGCAGTATTTT. Protein sequence: CATEFAPDTQYF.

The genes are TRBV27 and TRBJ1-1; D ambiguous. V dropped 5 bases and J dropped 0 bases, with 19 bases sitting between them. This CDR3 is built from 17 residues. The V gene's germline CDR1 is MNHEY and CDR2 SMNVEV (reference sequence). The DNA for the CDR3 is TGTGCCAGCAGTCGCCGAGGTACGGCCTACATGAACACTGAAGCTTTCTTT. Translation: CASSRRGTAYMNTEAFF.

This chain uses TRBV7-9 with TRBJ1-4, with D unresolved. The CDR3 consists of 14 residues. V was shortened by 1 base and J by 4 bases, with 7 bases between the two germline ends. The germline V gene encodes CDR1 SEHNR and CDR2 FQNEAQ (reference sequence). The CDR3 loop reads CASSLETSNEKLFF. CDR3 DNA: TGTGCCAGCAGCTTAGAAACCAGTAATGAAAAACTGTTTTTT.

The V call is TRBV5-5, the J call TRBJ2-2; TRBD2 matches 11 bases. The V and J ends lost 3 bases and 0 bases, in that order; junction bases with no gene match: 7. The CDR3 contains 18 residues. The V gene's germline CDR1 is SGHKS and CDR2 YYEKEE (reference sequence). The CDR3 DNA is TGTGCCAGCAGCTCTACTAGCGGGGGAGCGGCGAACACCGGGGAGCTGTTTTTT. Translating it yields CASSSTSGGAANTGELFF.

A few counts support this clone. This chain uses TRBV19 with TRBJ1-4, with 9 nucleotides matching TRBD1. This CDR3 region has 14 residues. The ends lost 5 bases at V and 6 bases at J; junction bases unmatched: 4. From germline, CDR1 is LNHDA and CDR2 SQIVND (reference sequence). This chain's CDR3 is CASSHGQGYEKLFF. The CDR3 nucleotides read TGTGCCAGTAGTCACGGACAGGGGTATGAAAAACTGTTTTTT.

The chain has TRBV4-1 and TRBJ2-5, with TRBD1 matching 7 bases. V lost 3 bases, J lost 2 bases, and 9 bases stayed unmatched. The CDR3 runs to 16 residues. Germline assignment: CDR1 MGHRA and CDR2 YSYEKL. The CDR3 reads CASSHPVGTDQETQYF. Written as DNA, the CDR3 is TGCGCCAGCAGCCATCCCGTGGGGACAGATCAAGAGACCCAGTACTTC.

J is TRBJ2-1 and V is TRBV9; no firm D call. Trimming cost V 2 bases and J 7 bases, with 10 bases left between them. The CDR3 has 13 residues. Germline V gives CDR1 SGDLS, CDR2 YYNGEE. CDR3 residues: CASSVYPDNEQFF. CDR3 nucleotide sequence: TGTGCCAGCAGCGTTTACCCTGATAATGAGCAGTTCTTC. The full variable domain, with the rest looked up from reference TRBV9 and TRBJ2-1, is DSGVTQTPKHLITATGQRVTLRCSPRSGDLSVYWYQQSLDQGLQFLIQYYNGEERAKGNILERFSAQQFPDLHSELNLSSLELGDSALYFCASSVYPDNEQFFGPGTRLTVL.

A single count supports this clone. The chain joins TRBV12-3 or TRBV12-4 to TRBJ1-1; D is ambiguous. Trimming stripped 5 bases from V and 4 bases from J, with 11 bases between. The CDR3 loop spans 13 amino acids. The CDR3 sequence: CASSVTGSTEAFF. The CDR3 DNA reads as TGTGCCAGCAGTGTTACCGGGAGCACTGAAGCTTTCTTT.

The chain uses TRBV9 and TRBJ2-1, with 11 positions matching TRBD1. The CDR3 has 15 amino acids. J was trimmed by 3 bases and V by 3 bases; bases with no gene match: 2. The germline gives CDR1 SGDLS, CDR2 YYNGEE. The CDR3: CASSAGTGGYNEQFF. As DNA, the CDR3 is TGTGCCAGCAGCGCCGGGACAGGGGGCTACAATGAGCAGTTCTTC. Full variable domain (rest looked up from reference TRBV9 and TRBJ2-1): DSGVTQTPKHLITATGQRVTLRCSPRSGDLSVYWYQQSLDQGLQFLIQYYNGEERAKGNILERFSAQQFPDLHSELNLSSLELGDSALYFCASSAGTGGYNEQFFGPGTRLTVL.

A few counts support this clone. The rearrangement joins TRBV7-8 to TRBJ1-4, with 8 bases lining up with TRBD1. Germline CDR1 reads SGHVS; CDR2 reads FQNEAQ. The CDR3 loop spans 16 amino acids. Trimming cost V 6 bases and J 4 bases; bases outside gene matches: 10. In nucleotides, the CDR3 is TGTGCCAGCAGAACCGACAGGGGAGGCTTTAATGAAAAACTGTTTTTT. Encoded protein: CASRTDRGGFNEKLFF.

V gene TRBV5-4 combines with J gene TRBJ1-1; a possible D gene is TRBD1 (5 bases). CDR3 size: 14 residues. The germline gives CDR1 SGHNT, CDR2 YYREEE (reference sequence). V was clipped by 0 bases and J by 1 base, with 7 bases between them. The CDR3 sequence: CASSLGRANTEAFF. CDR3 bases: TGTGCCAGCAGCTTGGGCAGGGCGAACACTGAAGCTTTCTTT. Full variable domain (rest looked up from reference TRBV5-4 and TRBJ1-1): ETGVTQSPTHLIKTRGQQVTLRCSSQSGHNTVSWYQQALGQGPQFIFQYYREEENGRGNFPPRFSGLQFPNYSSELNVNALELDDSALYLCASSLGRANTEAFFGQGTRLTVV.

This CDR3 reads CATTGTSNNEQFF. The CDR3 bases are TGCGCCACAACCGGGACTAGCAACAATGAGCAGTTCTTC. The chain links TRBV10-2 to TRBJ2-1, with TRBD2 matching over 9 bases. Germline V lookup: CDR1 WSHSY, CDR2 SAAADI. The length of the CDR3 is 13 residues. V lost 10 bases, J lost 5 bases, and 6 bases stayed unmatched.

This clone has more than one count but fewer than ten. The chain links TRBV5-1 to TRBJ2-7; 7 bases are shared with TRBD1. The CDR3 contains 13 residues. The germline V gene has CDR1 SGHRS and CDR2 YFSETQ. V shed 4 bases, J shed 6 bases, and the junction held 7 bases outside the gene matches. The CDR3 bases are TGCGCCAGCAGCACCAGACAGGGCAGCGAGCAGTACGTC. Translated: CASSTRQGSEQYV.

The J gene is TRBJ1-2, the V gene TRBV5-4; D not certain. V was pared by 4 bases and J by 2 bases, with 12 bases between. In germline, CDR1 is SGHNT, CDR2 YYREEE (reference sequence). This CDR3 has 14 amino acids. In nucleotides, the CDR3 is TGTGCCAGCAGCCCCCGCCCTGGGAACTATGGCTACACCTTC. Amino acids: CASSPRPGNYGYTF.